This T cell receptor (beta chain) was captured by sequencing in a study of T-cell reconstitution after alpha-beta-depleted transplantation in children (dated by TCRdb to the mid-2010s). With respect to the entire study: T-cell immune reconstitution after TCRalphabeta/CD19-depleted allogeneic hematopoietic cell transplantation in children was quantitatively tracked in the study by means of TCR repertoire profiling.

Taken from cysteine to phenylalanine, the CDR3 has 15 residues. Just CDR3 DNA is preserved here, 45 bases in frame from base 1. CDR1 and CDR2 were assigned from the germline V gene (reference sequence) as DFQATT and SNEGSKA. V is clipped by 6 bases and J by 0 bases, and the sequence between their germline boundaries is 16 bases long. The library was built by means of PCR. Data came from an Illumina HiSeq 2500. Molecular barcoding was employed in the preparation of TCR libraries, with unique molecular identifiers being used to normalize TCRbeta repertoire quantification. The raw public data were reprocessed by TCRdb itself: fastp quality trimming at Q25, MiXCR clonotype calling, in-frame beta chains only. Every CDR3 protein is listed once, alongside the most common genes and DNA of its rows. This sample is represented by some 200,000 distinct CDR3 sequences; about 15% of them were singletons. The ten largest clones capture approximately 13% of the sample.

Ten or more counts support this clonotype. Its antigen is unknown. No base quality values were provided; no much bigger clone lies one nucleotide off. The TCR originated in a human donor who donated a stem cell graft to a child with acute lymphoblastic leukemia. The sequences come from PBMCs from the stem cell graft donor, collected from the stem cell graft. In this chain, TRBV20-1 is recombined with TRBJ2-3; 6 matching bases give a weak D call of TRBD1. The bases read TGCAGTGCCCCCCAAGGCCAGGGGAGCACAGATACGCAGTATTTT. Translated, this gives CSAPQGQGSTDTQYF.